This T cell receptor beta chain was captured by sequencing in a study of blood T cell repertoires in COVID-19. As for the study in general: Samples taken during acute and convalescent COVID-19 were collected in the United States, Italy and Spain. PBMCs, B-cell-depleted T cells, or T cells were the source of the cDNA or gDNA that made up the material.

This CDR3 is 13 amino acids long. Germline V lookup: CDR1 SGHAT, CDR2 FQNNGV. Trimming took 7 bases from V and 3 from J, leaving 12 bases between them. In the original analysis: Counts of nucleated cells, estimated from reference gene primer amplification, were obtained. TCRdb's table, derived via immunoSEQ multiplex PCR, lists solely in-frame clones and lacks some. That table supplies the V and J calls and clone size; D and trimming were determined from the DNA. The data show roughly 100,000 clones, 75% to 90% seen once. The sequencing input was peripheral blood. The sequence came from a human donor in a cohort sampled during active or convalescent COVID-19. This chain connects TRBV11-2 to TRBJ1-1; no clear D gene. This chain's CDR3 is CASTQNPYTEAFF. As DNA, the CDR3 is TGTGCCAGCACCCAGAATCCGTACACTGAAGCTTTCTTT.